This entry concerns a single TCR beta chain. What it binds is unknown. Because the CDR3 is missing its conserved closing phenylalanine or tryptophan, this is likely a read error. For CDR3 and TCR beta VDJ profiling, genomic DNA was the template used. TCRdb itself ran the reads through MiXCR, one entry per CDR3 protein. The sample shows 250,000 to 350,000 distinct CDR3 sequences, 55% to 60% of them seen only once. The germline CDR1 and CDR2 sequences are SNHLY and FYNNEI. The CDR3 sequence is 12 residues long. The V and J ends lost 1 base and 8 bases respectively, with 6 bases between them. The data stem from a study of CD8+CD57+ T cells in acquired aplastic anemia. Notes on the study in general: Simpson's diversity of CD8+ cells was not significantly different in patients compared with controls. Patients and controls turned out to have around 29 CD8+ CDR3 sequences in common.

The receptor comes from a human donor with severe aplastic anemia or a healthy control (not recorded which). This chain links TRBV2 with TRBJ1-5; D may be TRBD1 (5 bases). Source material: sorted CD4+, CD8+, or CD8+CD57+ T cells (not recorded which) from PBMCs. CDR3 bases: TGTGCCAGCAGTGAAGTCAGGGAGCCCCAGCATTCT. It codes for CASSEVREPQHS.